A selection of T cell receptor beta chains follows, all from one sample in a study of cytomegalovirus exposure and HLA in healthy donors. Assay: immunoSEQ multiplex PCR; the TCRdb copy retains only in-frame clones and omits some. The sample consists of roughly 100,000 clones, 60% to 85% of them appearing once. Sequencing was performed on PBMCs. Receptors were obtained from a man in his thirties or forties in good health and CMV-seropositive. Both conserved end residues are part of each CDR3. D genes are given only for firm matches. The listing skips clone size in some rows; elsewhere it reads once, few, many or a size class.

TRBV9	NA	TRBJ1-2	NA	CASSVEGGIGYGYTF	TGTGCCAGCAGCGTAGAGGGGGGGATCGGCTATGGCTACACCTTC
TRBV5-8	NA	TRBJ1-1	NA	CASSFGTGNTEAFF	TGTGCCAGCAGCTTCGGCACAGGGAACACTGAAGCTTTCTTT
TRBV5-1	TRBD1	TRBJ2-5	NA	CASSLIEGARETQYF	TGCGCCAGCAGCTTGATAGAGGGGGCGCGAGAGACCCAGTACTTC
TRBV14	NA	TRBJ1-2	NA	CASSPIPEAHYTF	TGTGCCAGCAGCCCGATCCCCGAAGCGCACTACACCTTC
TRBV7-3	TRBD1	TRBJ1-5	once	CASSVDRAQPQHF	TGTGCCAGCAGCGTGGACAGGGCCCAGCCCCAGCATTTT
TRBV30	NA	TRBJ1-2	NA	CALGRGTGYTF	TGTGCCCTAGGGAGGGGAACTGGCTACACCTTC
TRBV21-1	NA	TRBJ1-5	NA	CASSKARADSNQPQHF	TGTGCCAGCAGCAAAGCGCGGGCAGATAGCAATCAGCCCCAGCATTTT
TRBV29-1	NA	TRBJ1-1	NA	CSVPPGGGESGAFF	TGCAGCGTGCCCCCCGGGGGAGGGGAGAGTGGAGCTTTCTTT
TRBV30	NA	TRBJ1-5	once	CAWSGRVNQPQHF	TGTGCCTGGAGCGGCAGGGTAAATCAGCCCCAGCATTTT
TRBV27	TRBD2	TRBJ2-5	NA	CASSHTSGIQETQYF	TGTGCCAGCAGTCATACTAGCGGGATACAAGAGACCCAGTACTTC
TRBV5-6	TRBD2	TRBJ2-3	few	CASSLVGEGNTDTQYF	TGTGCCAGCAGCTTGGTCGGGGAGGGTAACACAGATACGCAGTATTTT
TRBV7-6	NA	TRBJ1-1	NA	CASSLAIRGEAFF	TGTGCCAGCAGCTTAGCGATAAGGGGTGAAGCTTTCTTT
TRBV7-9	NA	TRBJ2-3	once	CASSSGRGSDTQYF	TGTGCCAGCAGCTCGGGCAGGGGATCCGATACGCAGTATTTT
TRBV28	NA	TRBJ2-4	NA	CASTRGRGTNIQYF	TGTGCCAGCACCCGGGGGCGGGGGACGAACATTCAGTACTTC
TRBV7-9	TRBD1	TRBJ2-7	NA	CASSPQGQGLNEQYF	TGTGCCAGCAGCCCACAGGGACAGGGGCTAAACGAGCAGTACTTC
TRBV5-1	NA	TRBJ2-1	NA	CASSLDRVNEQFF	TGCGCCAGCAGCTTGGACAGGGTCAATGAGCAGTTCTTC
TRBV19	NA	TRBJ1-3	NA	CASRRDRTRNTIYF	TGTGCCAGTAGGAGAGACAGAACCAGGAACACCATATATTTT
TRBV27	NA	TRBJ1-2	NA	CASSLLSGNGGYTF	TGTGCCAGCAGTTTACTCTCGGGTAATGGTGGCTACACCTTC
TRBV4-1	TRBD1	TRBJ1-2	NA	CASSQETGWDRAYYGYTF	TGCGCCAGCAGCCAAGAAACAGGATGGGACAGGGCGTACTATGGCTACACCTTC
TRBV5-1	NA	TRBJ2-1	NA	CASSLQSGNEQFF	TGCGCCAGCAGCCTCCAGTCGGGGAATGAGCAGTTCTTC
TRBV2	TRBD1	TRBJ2-1	once	CASSETGGSYNEQFF	TGTGCCAGCAGTGAGACAGGGGGCTCCTACAATGAGCAGTTCTTC
TRBV4-3	NA	TRBJ2-2	NA	CASSQETGTRNTGELFF	TGCGCCAGCAGCCAAGAAACTGGGACAAGGAACACCGGGGAGCTGTTTTTT